At least ten counts were recorded for the clone carrying this TCR beta chain. Its cognate antigen is unknown. The cDNA was produced through 5'RACE with 10-nucleotide random UMIs. MiXCR, applied by TCRdb to the 5' RACE reads, yields one record per CDR3 protein. The sample includes tens of thousands of distinct CDR3 sequences, approximately 5.8% of them seen just once. The data were obtained in a study of neurological immune-mediated disorders. The cells used in sorted libraries, CD4+ or CD8+ T cells, numbered 750,000 to 1,000,000. The V segment lost 2 bases and the J segment 8 bases; nucleotides outside the gene matches: 14. This CDR3 is built from 16 residues. The germline CDR1 and CDR2 sequences are SGHVS and FNYEAQ. Study-level results: None of the CDR3 amino acid sequences of expanded clones recurred across subjects, suggesting private repertoires in all groups. Phylogenetic grouping put 18 of 34 multiple sclerosis patients' repertoires into one related-CDR3 cluster, a possible signature.

The sequenced material came from CD4+ T cells from blood. The V gene is TRBV7-6, the J gene TRBJ2-7; 8 bases are shared with TRBD1. This TCR derives from a woman aged 18-29 years with multiple sclerosis. The DNA for the CDR3 is TGTGCCAGCAGCTTACGAGGACAGGGAGGTTTGGCGAAGCAGTACTTC. It specifies CASSLRGQGGLAKQYF.